The 29 T cell receptor beta chains below come from one sample, sequenced in a study of blood T cells in healthy people across ages. A J-beta primer mix and a sample-barcoded 5' primer were used in a second PCR of roughly 7 to 12 cycles. Each CDR3 protein is one row after TCRdb ran MiXCR on the 5' RACE reads. The sample carries 1.5 million to 2 million distinct CDR3 sequences, 39% recorded once. Material: blood. These receptors all stem from a human donor in good health.

The chain carries TRBV5-1 and TRBJ2-3, with D unclear. The germline CDR1 and CDR2 sequences are SGHRS and YFSETQ. The length of the CDR3 is 13 residues. The V end lost 7 bases, the J end lost 2 bases, and 11 bases lay between the germline ends. CDR3 nucleotides: TGCGCCAGCCGCTACGAAACCACAGATACGCAGTATTTT. Translation gives CASRYETTDTQYF.

This clonotype was observed a handful of times. CDR3 in amino acids: CASSRDPSGGSEQYF. In DNA form, the CDR3 reads TGTGCCAGCAGCCGCGACCCTAGCGGGGGCTCCGAGCAGTACTTC. This rearrangement joins TRBV4-2 to TRBJ2-7, with 10 bases aligning to TRBD2. Germline V gene data show CDR1 as LGHNA and CDR2 as YNFKEQ. The J segment lost 6 bases and the V segment lost 4 bases, leaving 9 bases of the junction unmatched. This CDR3 is 15 amino acids long.

The chain recombines TRBV12-3 or TRBV12-4 with TRBJ1-2, with unresolved D. There are 11 residues in the CDR3. Trimming removed 6 bases from V and 9 bases from J, with 11 bases in between. CDR3 in DNA: TGTGCCAGCAGCCCCCGTTGGAGCTACACCTTC. Its protein product is CASSPRWSYTF.

The chain carries TRBV30 and TRBJ2-1, with D uncertain. The CDR3 is 15 amino acids. Per germline, CDR1 GTSNPN and CDR2 SVGIG (reference sequence). Trimming took 0 bases from V and 2 from J, leaving 11 bases between them. CDR3 in amino acids: CAWSVPSGTYNEQFF. DNA of the CDR3: TGTGCCTGGAGTGTACCTAGTGGGACCTACAATGAGCAGTTCTTC.

The rearrangement uses TRBV5-5 and TRBJ1-2, with D possibly TRBD1 on 6 matching bases. The CDR3 has 16 amino acids. From germline, CDR1 is SGHKS and CDR2 YYEKEE (reference sequence). V was trimmed by 0 bases and J by 3 bases, leaving 15 bases between them. The CDR3 spells CASSLGGAINDYGYTF. CDR3 in DNA: TGTGCCAGCAGCTTGGGGGGGGCAATTAACGACTATGGCTACACCTTC.

The chain uses TRBV7-9 and TRBJ2-7; D is undetermined. The V end was cut by 8 bases, the J end by 0 bases, with 11 bases between. This CDR3 has 13 amino acids. Germline V CDR1 and CDR2: SEHNR, FQNEAQ (reference sequence). CDR3 nucleotide sequence: TGTGCCAGCGGCCAGAGTAGCTCCTACGAGCAGTACTTC. Its translation is CASGQSSSYEQYF.

This clonotype was observed a handful of times. The CDR3 spells CASGLPPYNEQFF. Here the CDR3 DNA reads TGTGCTAGTGGTTTGCCCCCGTACAATGAGCAGTTCTTC. The gene calls are TRBV12-5 and TRBJ2-1; D not certain. This CDR3 is built from 13 residues. The germline V and J ends were trimmed by 2 bases and 4 bases, with 6 bases remaining between them. Germline V gene data show CDR1 as LGHNT and CDR2 as FRNRAP.

The chain links TRBV10-3 to TRBJ2-5; 11 positions agree with TRBD1. The end of the DNA is better explained by TRBJ2-7, so the J call may be wrong. The germline gives CDR1 ENHRY, CDR2 SYGVKD. The CDR3 runs 13 residues. The DNA of the CDR3 is TGTGCCATCAGACGTGGGACAGGGGGCGAGCAGTACTTC. Its translation is CAIRRGTGGEQYF.

This clonotype was counted a few times. The chain joins TRBV29-1 to TRBJ1-1, with D uncertain. Germline CDR1 is SQVTM and CDR2 is ANQGSEA. The ends were cut back, 0 bases at V and 5 bases at J, with 16 bases in the middle. The CDR3 is 15 residues long. The CDR3 here is CSVEDGILRGTEAFF. CDR3 in DNA: TGCAGCGTTGAAGACGGAATACTAAGAGGGACTGAAGCTTTCTTT.

The CDR3 here is CASSLAPGYHEQYF. The CDR3 nucleotides read TGCGCCAGCAGCTTGGCCCCGGGCTACCACGAGCAGTACTTC. The genes are TRBV5-1 and TRBJ2-7; D ambiguous. The germline CDR1 and CDR2 sequences are SGHRS and YFSETQ. V was pared by 0 bases and J by 5 bases, with 12 bases between. This CDR3 contains 14 residues.

This clonotype has just a few counts. The chain joins TRBV15 to TRBJ1-4, with D possibly being TRBD1 (5 bases). With 5 bases removed from V and 8 bases from J, the gap between germline ends came to 18 bases. Germline loops: CDR1 LNHNV, CDR2 YYDKDF (reference sequence). CDR3 length: 15 residues. The CDR3 reads CATSLGGSGREKLFF. The CDR3 DNA follows: TGTGCCACCAGCCTGGGGGGATCCGGGCGAGAAAAACTGTTTTTT.

CDR3: CASSFTGQYEQYF. The CDR3 region has the DNA TGTGCCAGCAGCTTCACGGGTCAATACGAGCAGTACTTC. The chain recombines TRBV7-2 with TRBJ2-7; D unresolved. The CDR3 loop spans 13 amino acids. The V gene lost 3 bases and the J gene lost 4 bases, with 10 bases spanning the gap. Germline CDR1 reads SGHTA; CDR2 reads FQGNSA. Full variable domain (remainder filled in from reference TRBV7-2 and TRBJ2-7): GAGVSQSPSNKVTEKGKDVELRCDPISGHTALYWYRQSLGQGLEFLIYFQGNSAPDKSGLPSDRFSAERTGGSVSTLTIQRTQQEDSAVYLCASSFTGQYEQYFGPGTRLTVT.

The chain's CDR3 is CASSLDLGGPTVTDYEQYF. In nucleotides, the CDR3 is TGCGCCAGCAGCTTAGACCTGGGAGGGCCGACAGTGACAGACTACGAGCAGTACTTC. J is TRBJ2-7 and V is TRBV5-1, with TRBD2 identical over 7 bases. The CDR3 consists of 19 residues. V was pared by 2 bases and J by 3 bases, with 20 bases of the junction left unmatched. Germline V gives CDR1 SGHRS, CDR2 YFSETQ.

This clonotype was seen more than once but under ten times. J is TRBJ1-2 and V is TRBV7-2; TRBD1 is a possible D gene (6 bases). CDR1 and CDR2 from the germline V gene are SGHTA and FQGNSA. This CDR3 is built from 15 residues. Trimming shortened V by 5 bases and J by 6 bases, and 19 bases separated the two germline ends. CDR3 in amino acids: CASSTQGSAIHGYTF. CDR3 DNA: TGTGCCAGCAGCACACAGGGTTCGGCCATCCATGGCTACACCTTC.

The chain couples TRBV3-1 to TRBJ2-7; D remains ambiguous. Germline V gene data show CDR1 as LGHDT and CDR2 as YNNKEL (reference sequence). The ends were cut back, 4 bases at V and 0 bases at J, with 13 bases in the middle. This CDR3 is built from 15 residues. The CDR3 reads CASSLRLEGSYEQYF. In nucleotides, the CDR3 is TGTGCCAGCAGCCTTCGTCTTGAAGGCTCCTACGAGCAGTACTTC.

The chain employs TRBV4-3 and TRBJ2-2; 9 nucleotides align to TRBD2. J lost 0 bases, V lost 5 bases, and 19 bases had no gene match. Germline V gene lookup returns CDR1 LGHNA and CDR2 YSLEER. The CDR3 runs to 21 residues. As DNA, the CDR3 is TGCGCCAGCAGCTCAGAAGGCCTAGCGGGGCGACAAACCCCGAACACCGGGGAGCTGTTTTTT. Translated, it gives CASSSEGLAGRQTPNTGELFF.

This sequence joins TRBV20-1 and TRBJ1-2, with a weak D call TRBD1 (6 bases). Germline values: CDR1 DFQATT, CDR2 SNEGSKA (reference sequence). The V gene lost 0 bases and the J gene lost 4 bases, with 12 bases spanning the gap. The CDR3 consists of 14 residues. Written as DNA, the CDR3 is TGCAGTGCTAGAGATCGGACAGCTTTCTATGGCTACACCTTC. Protein product: CSARDRTAFYGYTF.

This clonotype turned up a few times. The chain recombines TRBV18 with TRBJ2-7; D gene ambiguous. The germline V and J ends were trimmed by 2 bases and 2 bases, with 10 bases remaining between them. Germline CDR1 and CDR2: KGHSH and LQKENI. This CDR3 has 14 amino acids. The CDR3 region is CASSPILNPYEQYF. As DNA, the CDR3 is TGTGCCAGCTCACCAATCCTGAACCCCTACGAGCAGTACTTC.

This chain connects TRBV4-2 to TRBJ2-5; D ambiguous. The J call is doubtful: the DNA matches TRBJ2-1 better. CDR1 and CDR2 (germline): LGHNA, YNFKEQ. The CDR3 loop spans 14 amino acids. The CDR3 bases are TGTGCCAGCAGCCAAGATGTTTCCCAAGAGACCCAGTTCTTC. It specifies CASSQDVSQETQFF.

This clonotype was recorded once. The chain has TRBV5-1 and TRBJ1-1; D is uncertain. The CDR3 has 14 amino acids. CDR1 is SGHRS, CDR2 YFSETQ, per germline. With 5 bases removed from V and 7 bases from J, the gap between germline ends came to 18 bases. This CDR3 reads CASSKSGLGSEAFF. The CDR3 DNA sequence: TGCGCCAGCAGTAAGTCCGGACTGGGGAGTGAAGCTTTCTTT.

This clonotype appeared a few times. This chain links TRBV10-3 with TRBJ1-2, with TRBD1 identical over 11 bases. Germline assignment: CDR1 ENHRY and CDR2 SYGVKD. The CDR3 loop spans 16 amino acids. J gave up 5 bases and V 2 bases, and 7 bases lay outside the gene matches. The CDR3 DNA reads TGTGCCATCAGTGAGGGACAGGGGGCGTCCCGGTATGGCTACACCTTC. Its protein product is CAISEGQGASRYGYTF.

The rearrangement uses TRBV5-1 and TRBJ1-1; D unresolved. CDR3 length: 13 amino acids. Germline CDR1 and CDR2: SGHRS and YFSETQ. V dropped 1 base and J dropped 10 bases, with 14 bases sitting between them. The CDR3 here is CASSLYRPPGAFF. CDR3 in DNA: TGCGCCAGCAGCTTGTATAGGCCTCCGGGAGCTTTCTTT.

The chain joins TRBV18 to TRBJ1-5; no firm D call. Trimming stripped 0 bases from V and 3 bases from J, with 9 bases between. The V gene's germline CDR1 is KGHSH and CDR2 LQKENI. This CDR3 has 15 amino acids. DNA for the CDR3: TGTGCCAGCTCACCACCCGGATCTGACAATCAGCCCCAGCATTTT. Amino acids: CASSPPGSDNQPQHF.

In its sample, this clonotype was seen once. This rearrangement joins TRBV6-2 or TRBV6-3 to TRBJ1-6; D may be TRBD1 (5 bases). This CDR3 spans 16 amino acids. In germline, CDR1 is MNHEY, CDR2 SVGEGT. The V and J ends lost 3 bases and 14 bases respectively, with 23 bases between them. CDR3 sequence (DNA): TGTGCCAGCAGTTATCTTGGCGGGGACGTACTAAATTCCCTCCACTTT. Translating gives CASSYLGGDVLNSLHF.

This rearrangement joins TRBV12-3 or TRBV12-4 to TRBJ1-5; D call uncertain. This CDR3 has 12 residues. V lost 5 bases and J lost 9, with 11 bases in between. The CDR3 region has the DNA TGTGCCAGCAGTCAGGACCCTCGGCCCCAGCATTTT. Translated: CASSQDPRPQHF.

In this sample, this clonotype turned up a few times. The chain has TRBV13 and TRBJ1-1, with a weak D call TRBD1 (6 bases). V lost 0 bases to trimming and J lost 6 bases, with 14 bases between them. Germline assignment: CDR1 PRHDT and CDR2 FYEKMQ (reference sequence). The CDR3 is 15 amino acids. Here the CDR3 reads CASSLGPTGYPEAFF. The CDR3 DNA reads TGTGCCAGCAGCTTAGGCCCTACAGGGTACCCTGAAGCTTTCTTT.

CDR3 DNA: TGTGCCAGCAGGACAGAGGGCGCATCCTCACCCCTCCACTTT. It codes for CASRTEGASSPLHF. V is TRBV6-4 and J is TRBJ1-6; tentative D call: TRBD1 (5 bases). V shed 6 bases and J shed 10 bases, with 16 bases lying between them. CDR3 length: 14 residues. Germline-derived CDR1 and CDR2 are MRHNA and SNTAGT.

This clonotype was seen at least ten times. The chain couples TRBV29-1 to TRBJ1-1; D gene ambiguous. Germline CDR1 reads SQVTM; CDR2 reads ANQGSEA. This CDR3 contains 12 residues. Between the trimmed V and J ends, which lost 3 bases and 1 base, there was a span of 6 bases. CDR3 sequence (DNA): TGCAGCGTTGATATGCCGAACACTGAAGCTTTCTTT. As protein: CSVDMPNTEAFF.

Here the CDR3 reads CASSDYSGGRRETQYF. Written as DNA, the CDR3 is TGTGCCAGCAGCGATTACTCAGGAGGCAGGCGGGAGACCCAGTACTTC. The rearrangement joins TRBV7-9 to TRBJ2-5; TRBD2 might be the D (5 bases). In germline, CDR1 is SEHNR, CDR2 FQNEAQ (reference sequence). The CDR3 runs 16 residues. V was trimmed by 5 bases and J by 5 bases, leaving 21 bases between them.